One sample yielded the 20 T cell receptor beta chains listed below, sequenced in a study of CD8 T cells in Susac syndrome. With random hexamers, reverse transcription was performed on about 0.5 to 1 ug of RNA. TCRdb recomputed calls from the immunoSEQ multiplex PCR reads with MiXCR, one row per CDR3 protein. Of 150,000 to 190,000 distinct CDR3 sequences listed, 85% to 95% are singletons. The sample taken for sequencing was CD4+ T cells from PBMCs. Source of these receptors: a human donor with Susac syndrome.

The chain employs TRBV20-1 and TRBJ1-5, with TRBD1 matching over 7 bases. This CDR3 has 15 amino acids. The germline gives CDR1 DFQATT, CDR2 SNEGSKA (reference sequence). V shed 1 base and J 4 bases; nucleotides not matched to a gene: 7. The CDR3 DNA reads as TGCAGTGCTAGAGCCTCGGACAGGCTAAATCAGCCCCAGCATTTT. This codes for CSARASDRLNQPQHF.

This sequence joins TRBV20-1 and TRBJ1-6; no definite D call. The CDR3 has 14 amino acids. Germline V gene lookup returns CDR1 DFQATT and CDR2 SNEGSKA (reference sequence). Trimming took 3 bases from V and 8 from J, leaving 14 bases between them. This chain's CDR3 is CSASGGASDSPLHF. The CDR3 DNA follows: TGCAGTGCTAGCGGAGGCGCTTCCGATTCACCCCTCCACTTT.

The chain has TRBV4-1 and TRBJ2-1; possibly TRBD1 for D (6 bases). V was clipped by 4 bases and J by 0 bases, with 10 bases between them. This CDR3 contains 15 residues. Germline-derived CDR1 and CDR2 are MGHRA and YSYEKL. In nucleotides, the CDR3 is TGCGCCAGCAGCCTCGACAGGACCTCCTACAATGAGCAGTTCTTC. Protein: CASSLDRTSYNEQFF.

The CDR3 reads CASSWTTSSGNTIYF. The CDR3 nucleotides read TGTGCCAGCAGTTGGACTACGAGCTCTGGAAACACCATATATTTT. The gene calls are TRBV6-2 or TRBV6-3 and TRBJ1-3; the D is unclear. CDR1 is MNHEY, CDR2 SVGEGT, per germline. V dropped 4 bases and J dropped 0 bases, with 10 bases sitting between them. The CDR3 length is 15 residues.

This chain connects TRBV7-2 to TRBJ1-5; D is possibly TRBD1 (5 bases). This CDR3 is built from 15 residues. Germline V gene data show CDR1 as SGHTA and CDR2 as FQGNSA. V lost 5 bases and J 7 bases, leaving 18 bases between the germline ends. The CDR3 loop reads CASSTGSQGVQPQHF. The CDR3 DNA reads as TGTGCCAGCAGCACCGGGTCGCAGGGCGTGCAGCCCCAGCATTTT.

The rearrangement links TRBV4-1 to TRBJ1-1, with D possibly being TRBD1 (5 bases). V dropped 6 bases and J dropped 11 bases, with 19 bases sitting between them. Germline V gives CDR1 MGHRA, CDR2 YSYEKL. The CDR3 runs to 13 residues. The CDR3 is CASSAPKEGRAFF. Here the CDR3 DNA reads TGCGCCAGCAGTGCGCCCAAAGAGGGGCGGGCTTTCTTT.

The V gene is TRBV6-6, the J gene TRBJ2-2, with a tentative D call TRBD1 (5 bases). CDR3 length: 15 residues. Germline CDR1 MNHNY, CDR2 SVGAGI (reference sequence). The germline V and J ends were trimmed by 4 bases and 6 bases, with 15 bases remaining between them. The CDR3 spells CASSSRQSGAGELFF. The CDR3 DNA follows: TGTGCCAGCAGTTCTCGACAGTCAGGAGCCGGGGAGCTGTTTTTT.

This chain joins TRBV7-9 and TRBJ2-3; either TRBD1 or TRBD2 may fit D (6 bases each). Per the germline V gene, CDR1 is SEHNR and CDR2 is FQNEAQ (reference sequence). The CDR3 contains 15 residues. Trimming shortened V by 5 bases and J by 11 bases, and 23 bases separated the two germline ends. The DNA of the CDR3 is TGTGCCAGCAGCCTTGAGGGGGGAAGGATATACGGGCAGTATTTT. Encoded protein: CASSLEGGRIYGQYF. The full variable domain, rest sourced from reference TRBV7-9 and TRBJ2-3, is DTGVSQNPRHKITKRGQNVTFRCDPISEHNRLYWYRQTLGQGPEFLTYFQNEAQLEKSRLLSDRFSAERPKGSFSTLEIQRTEQGDSAMYLCASSLEGGRIYGQYFGPGTRLTVL.

This sequence joins TRBV29-1 and TRBJ2-5; the D is unclear. The V gene's germline CDR1 is SQVTM and CDR2 ANQGSEA. This CDR3 contains 13 residues. V lost 3 bases, J lost 3 bases, and 11 bases lay in between. Written as DNA, the CDR3 is TGCAGCGTTGAGCACACTGGGGAAGAGACCCAGTACTTC. Translating gives CSVEHTGEETQYF.

V and J are TRBV29-1 and TRBJ2-6; D gene ambiguous. Trimming pared 0 bases from V and 2 bases from J, leaving 14 bases between. Germline CDR1 is SQVTM and CDR2 is ANQGSEA. The CDR3 loop spans 17 amino acids. DNA of the CDR3: TGCAGCGTTGAAGATGGGCGGCAGCCGGCTGGGGCCAACGTCCTGACTTTC. Its translation: CSVEDGRQPAGANVLTF.

This clonotype is a singleton in its sample. V and J are TRBV9 and TRBJ2-5; D is perhaps TRBD1 (5 bases). Germline CDR1 SGDLS, CDR2 YYNGEE. The CDR3 runs to 16 residues. The V gene lost 0 bases and the J gene lost 3 bases, with 15 bases spanning the gap. CDR3 residues: CASSVATDSQKETQYF. The CDR3 DNA reads TGTGCCAGCAGCGTAGCGACAGACAGCCAAAAAGAGACCCAGTACTTC.

The rearrangement uses TRBV7-2 and TRBJ1-2; D unresolved. CDR3 length: 13 residues. Germline-derived CDR1 and CDR2 are SGHTA and FQGNSA. V was pared by 2 bases and J by 4 bases, with 8 bases between. The CDR3, as DNA: TGTGCCAGCAGCTTAAGGACTCCCTATGGCTACACCTTC. This gives the protein CASSLRTPYGYTF.

The chain is built from TRBV7-2 and TRBJ2-2; D assignment may be TRBD1 or TRBD2 (5 bases each). V lost 2 bases and J lost 2, with 12 bases in between. Germline V gene lookup returns CDR1 SGHTA and CDR2 FQGNSA. This CDR3 has 16 residues. The CDR3 nucleotides read TGTGCCAGCAGCTTATTCGGGGCCCTTAACACCGGGGAGCTGTTTTTT. Its protein is CASSLFGALNTGELFF.

The chain combines TRBV4-2 with TRBJ2-5, with 14 bases identical to TRBD2. The CDR3 is made up of 15 amino acids. Unmatched junction bases numbered 2, after V lost 5 bases and J lost 3 bases. Germline V gives CDR1 LGHNA, CDR2 YNFKEQ. The CDR3 protein is CASSSTSGGEETQYF. The CDR3 DNA follows: TGTGCCAGCAGCTCGACTAGCGGGGGGGAAGAGACCCAGTACTTC.

V is TRBV15 and J is TRBJ1-2; D remains ambiguous. V lost 1 base, J lost 7 bases, and 16 bases lay in between. Germline V CDR1 and CDR2: LNHNV, YYDKDF (reference sequence). The CDR3 contains 15 residues. CDR3 sequence: CATSRGQQEEGGYTF. The DNA for the CDR3 is TGTGCCACCAGCAGAGGCCAGCAGGAGGAGGGTGGCTACACCTTC.

The rearrangement uses TRBV9 and TRBJ1-1; D perhaps matches TRBD1 (5 bases). The CDR3 extends over 14 amino acids. V lost 4 bases, J lost 5 bases, and 15 bases lay in between. Looked up from germline, CDR1 is SGDLS and CDR2 is YYNGEE. The CDR3 sequence is CASSFTGAETEAFF. CDR3 nucleotides: TGTGCCAGCAGCTTCACCGGGGCTGAGACTGAAGCTTTCTTT.

V usage is TRBV3-1 and J usage is TRBJ2-5; D is ambiguous. V was clipped by 2 bases and J by 4 bases, with 5 bases between them. This CDR3 is built from 12 residues. Per germline, CDR1 LGHDT and CDR2 YNNKEL (reference sequence). The CDR3 loop reads CASSQTLETQYF. CDR3 DNA sequence: TGTGCCAGCAGCCAAACCTTAGAGACCCAGTACTTC.

The CDR3: CSATTGRGYTF. CDR3 DNA sequence: TGCAGCGCTACGACAGGCAGGGGCTACACCTTC. The chain has TRBV29-1 and TRBJ1-2; D is possibly TRBD1 (6 bases). Germline V lookup: CDR1 SQVTM, CDR2 ANQGSEA. This CDR3 contains 11 residues. V dropped 7 bases and J dropped 8 bases, with 14 bases sitting between them. The whole variable domain, filled in from reference TRBV29-1 and TRBJ1-2, reads SAVISQKPSRDICQRGTSLTIQCQVDSQVTMMFWYRQQPGQSLTLIATANQGSEATYESGFVIDKFPISRPNLTFSTLTVSNMSPEDSSIYLCSATTGRGYTFGSGTRLTVV.

The chain recombines TRBV4-3 with TRBJ2-2; TRBD1 is a possible D gene (6 bases). This CDR3 has 14 amino acids. In germline, CDR1 is LGHNA, CDR2 YSLEER. The V and J ends lost 2 bases and 7 bases respectively, with 11 bases between them. The CDR3 sequence is CASSQQGSIGELFF. CDR3 in DNA: TGCGCCAGCAGCCAACAGGGGTCGATCGGGGAGCTGTTTTTT.

The genes are TRBV15 and TRBJ2-7; D not certain. From germline, CDR1 is LNHNV and CDR2 YYDKDF (reference sequence). The CDR3 is 11 amino acids. The V end was cut by 6 bases, the J end by 4 bases, with 7 bases between. CDR3 nucleotides: TGTGCCACCAGTCCCGGTTACGAGCAGTACTTC. As protein: CATSPGYEQYF.